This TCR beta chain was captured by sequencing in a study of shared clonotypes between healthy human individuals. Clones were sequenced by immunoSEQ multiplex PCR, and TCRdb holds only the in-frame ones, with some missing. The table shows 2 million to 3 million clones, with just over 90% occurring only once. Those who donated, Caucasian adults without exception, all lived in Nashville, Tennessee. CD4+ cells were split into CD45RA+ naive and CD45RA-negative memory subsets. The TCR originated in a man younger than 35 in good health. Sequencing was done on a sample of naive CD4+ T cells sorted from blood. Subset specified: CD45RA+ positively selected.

The CDR3 sequence: CASSEMSANTEAFF. The CDR3 bases are TGTGCCAGCAGTGAAATGAGTGCGAACACTGAAGCTTTCTTT. The V gene is TRBV6-1, the J gene TRBJ1-1; D is undetermined. The CDR3 loop spans 14 amino acids. Between the trimmed V and J ends, which lost 2 bases and 1 base, there was a span of 8 bases. Germline loops: CDR1 MNHNS, CDR2 SASEGT.